This TCR beta chain was observed in a study of cytomegalovirus exposure and HLA in healthy donors. For this clone: Its antigen is undetermined.

PCR used 60 Vbeta primers and 13 Jbeta primers. TCRdb keeps only in-frame clones here, not all; method: immunoSEQ multiplex PCR. This repertoire shows about 200,000 clones, 82% found once; its top ten account for about 3%. Germline V gene lookup returns CDR1 SGHVS and CDR2 FQNEAQ. V trimming: 1 base; J trimming: 1 base; junction bases outside the gene matches: 9. This CDR3 is 19 amino acids long. Study-wide results and limits: Approximately 17,000 TCR beta sequences were associated with HLA alleles at 0.05 false discovery rate in a later analysis. As a later analysis showed, a missense DCLRE1C variant was linked to trimming of TCR beta V- and J-genes.

The specimen sequenced was PBMCs. The J gene is TRBJ2-1, the V gene TRBV7-8; 11 bases match TRBD1. This sequence originates from a woman aged 40-49 years in good health and CMV-seronegative. CDR3 residues: CASSLDRTGGSQSYNEQFF. The CDR3 DNA is TGTGCCAGCAGCTTAGATCGGACAGGGGGCTCCCAATCCTACAATGAGCAGTTCTTC.